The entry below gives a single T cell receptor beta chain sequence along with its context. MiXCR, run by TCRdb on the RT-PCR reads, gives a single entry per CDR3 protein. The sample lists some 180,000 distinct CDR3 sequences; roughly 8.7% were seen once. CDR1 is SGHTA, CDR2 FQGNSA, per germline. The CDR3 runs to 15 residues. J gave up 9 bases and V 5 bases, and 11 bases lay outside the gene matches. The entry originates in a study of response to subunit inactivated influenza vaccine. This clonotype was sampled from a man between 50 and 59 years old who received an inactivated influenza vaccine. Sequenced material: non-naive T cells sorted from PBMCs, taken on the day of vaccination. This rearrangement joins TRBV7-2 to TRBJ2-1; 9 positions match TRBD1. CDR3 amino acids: CASSPGQGRNVEQFF. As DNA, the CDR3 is TGTGCCAGCAGCCCAGGACAGGGGAGGAACGTTGAGCAGTTCTTC.